A selection of T cell receptor beta chains follows, all from one sample in a study of blood T cell repertoires in COVID-19. Sequencing used immunoSEQ multiplex PCR; TCRdb keeps in-frame clones, though not all of them. This sample yields 130,000 to 150,000 clones, of which about nine tenths are seen a single time; 0.9% to 0.95% belongs to the top ten. Specimen: peripheral blood. The receptors were sampled from a woman between 50 and 59 years old with acute or convalescent COVID-19. Both conserved end residues are part of each CDR3. The D gene is left open where the match is weak. Clone size appears in some rows only: once, few, many, or a class for an expanded clone.

clone size,J gene,D gene,V gene,CDR3 protein,CDR3 DNA
once,TRBJ1-6,.,TRBV19,CASSMRAQGTDSPLHF,TGTGCCAGTAGTATGAGGGCACAGGGTACGGATTCACCCCTCCACTTT
.,TRBJ2-1,TRBD1,TRBV10-1,CASSDSVGDSRRVQQFF,TGCGCCAGCAGTGACTCTGTCGGGGACAGCAGAAGGGTCCAGCAGTTCTTC
.,TRBJ1-3,.,TRBV6-5,CASNLGNTIYF,TGTGCCAGCAACCTAGGAAACACCATATATTTT
.,TRBJ2-7,TRBD2,TRBV7-9,CASQGGTSSYEQYF,TGTGCCAGCCAAGGGGGGACTAGTTCCTACGAGCAGTACTTC
.,TRBJ1-1,.,TRBV3-1/TRBV3-2,CASSQGASNTEAFF,TGTGCCAGCAGCCAGGGGGCCTCGAACACTGAAGCTTTCTTT
.,TRBJ2-1,TRBD2,TRBV19,CASSMSGRPRNYNEQFF,TGTGCCAGTAGTATGAGCGGGAGGCCCCGGAACTACAATGAGCAGTTCTTC
.,TRBJ1-2,TRBD1,TRBV11-2,CASSSRTGALSGYTF,TGTGCCAGCAGCTCCAGGACAGGAGCCCTATCTGGCTACACCTTC
once,TRBJ2-2,.,TRBV25-1,CASSEWGPGELFF,TGTGCCAGCAGTGAGTGGGGGCCCGGGGAGCTGTTTTTT
.,TRBJ1-4,.,TRBV30,CAWKSFTRGREKLFF,TGTGCCTGGAAAAGCTTCACCAGGGGAAGGGAAAAACTGTTTTTT
.,TRBJ2-7,TRBD1,TRBV18,CASSTRTGWGPEYEQYF,TGTGCCAGCTCAACGAGGACAGGATGGGGGCCAGAGTACGAGCAGTACTTC
.,TRBJ1-5,.,TRBV5-1,CASSLNSGQPQHF,TGCGCCAGCAGCTTGAACAGTGGTCAGCCCCAGCATTTT